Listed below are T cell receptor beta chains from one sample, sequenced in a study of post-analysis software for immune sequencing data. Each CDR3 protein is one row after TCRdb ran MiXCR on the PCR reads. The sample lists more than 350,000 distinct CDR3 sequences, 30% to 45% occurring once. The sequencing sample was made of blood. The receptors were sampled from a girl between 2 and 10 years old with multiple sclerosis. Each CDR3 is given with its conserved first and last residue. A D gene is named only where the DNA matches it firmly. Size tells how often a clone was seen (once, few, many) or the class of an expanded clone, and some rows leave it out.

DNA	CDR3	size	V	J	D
TGTGCCAGCAGCTTAGGACAGGGGGCCTCAACCTATGGCTACACCTTC	CASSLGQGASTYGYTF	few	TRBV7-9	TRBJ1-2	TRBD1
TGCAGCGGGAAAAGGGGATGGGCTGAAGCTTTCTTT	CSGKRGWAEAFF	.	TRBV29-1	TRBJ1-1	.
TGCGCCAGCAGCCGAACTAGCGGGGGGGCCGGTGTGAATGAGCAGTTCTTC	CASSRTSGGAGVNEQFF	.	TRBV4-1	TRBJ2-1	TRBD2
TGCGCCAGCAGCCAAGAGTTAGGAGAGCAGTACTTC	CASSQELGEQYF	few	TRBV4-1	TRBJ2-7	.
TGTGCCAGCAGTTCCGGGACAGGACCCGCTAACTATGGCTACACCTTC	CASSSGTGPANYGYTF	few	TRBV6-5	TRBJ1-2	TRBD1
TGCGCCAGCAGCCGTCTGGACGGGCGGGACACTGAAGCTTTCTTT	CASSRLDGRDTEAFF	.	TRBV4-1	TRBJ1-1	.
TGTGCCATCAGTGGCCGGGACAGCTCGCAGTTCTTC	CAISGRDSSQFF	few	TRBV10-3	TRBJ2-1	TRBD1
TGTGCCAGCAGCCTCCGGACGGACCACTATGGCTACACCTTC	CASSLRTDHYGYTF	.	TRBV9	TRBJ1-2	.
TGTGCCAGCAGCTTGCGTTCTAGCTCCTACGAGCAGTACTTC	CASSLRSSSYEQYF	.	TRBV7-2	TRBJ2-7	.
TGTGCCAGCAGCTGGACAGGGTTCAGCAATCAGCCCCAGCATTTT	CASSWTGFSNQPQHF	.	TRBV12-3/TRBV12-4	TRBJ1-5	TRBD1
TGTGCCAGCAGTCGAACAGGGGCCTCCAGGCAGCCCCAGCATTTT	CASSRTGASRQPQHF	.	TRBV27	TRBJ1-5	TRBD1
TGTGCCAGCAGCTTATTGGTAGCGGAGAGCAATGAGCAGTTCTTC	CASSLLVAESNEQFF	many	TRBV7-3	TRBJ2-1	.
TGCGCCAGCAGCCAAAGGACGCCGGACGGGAGTGACATTCAGTACTTC	CASSQRTPDGSDIQYF	.	TRBV4-3	TRBJ2-4	.
TGTGCCAGCAGCTTAAGCAGACTAAGCTACGAGCAGTACTTC	CASSLSRLSYEQYF	.	TRBV7-9	TRBJ2-7	.
TGTGCCAGCAGCCGAGGGAGGAATGCCAATCAGCCCCAGCATTTT	CASSRGRNANQPQHF	.	TRBV6-5	TRBJ1-5	.
TGTGCCAGCAGCCAAGAGAGGGGCCCTCGTCCTGAAAAACTGTTTTTT	CASSQERGPRPEKLFF	.	TRBV3-1	TRBJ1-4	.
TGTGCCAGCAGCCTGCGGGACACCCTTCCCCGCGAGCAGTACTTC	CASSLRDTLPREQYF	.	TRBV7-9	TRBJ2-7	.
TGTGCCAGCAGCTTAGACCAGGACAGTCCCAAGCGGGAGACCCAGTACTTC	CASSLDQDSPKRETQYF	.	TRBV7-2	TRBJ2-5	.
TGTGCTAGTGGTGCCTCGGGACTAGCGGGTCGTTACAATGAGCAGTTCTTC	CASGASGLAGRYNEQFF	.	TRBV12-5	TRBJ2-1	TRBD2
TGTGCCAGCAGGAGGACAGGGAACACTGAAGCTTTCTTT	CASRRTGNTEAFF	.	TRBV28	TRBJ1-1	TRBD1
TGCGCCAGCAGCCCGCTACCGGGACAGGGGAAGAGCACTGAAGCTTTCTTT	CASSPLPGQGKSTEAFF	.	TRBV4-1	TRBJ1-1	TRBD1
TGTGCCAGCCTAAAGCTAAATGAGCAGTTCTTC	CASLKLNEQFF	.	TRBV7-9	TRBJ2-1	.